The entry below describes one T cell receptor (beta chain). MiXCR was run by TCRdb on the 5' RACE reads, yielding one entry per CDR3 protein. The table lists approximately 240,000 distinct CDR3 sequences, 24% of them singletons, with approximately 0.61% in the top ten. These data come from a study of CD8 T cells in ankylosing spondylitis. CDR3 length: 13 amino acids. V was shortened by 4 bases and J by 3 bases, with 9 bases between the two germline ends. V gene TRBV12-3 or TRBV12-4 combines with J gene TRBJ2-5, with a tentative D call TRBD2 (5 bases). The TCR comes from a male donor with ankylosing spondylitis or in good health (not recorded which). The sample was blood, either unsorted or a sorted T cell fraction (not recorded which). The CDR3 DNA reads TGTGCCAGCAGTTGGCCGGAGGAAGAGACCCAGTACTTC. This encodes CASSWPEEETQYF.